This T cell receptor beta chain was observed in a study of CD8 T cells in ankylosing spondylitis. Quantitative 5'-RACE with molecular barcodes generated TCR beta libraries. TCRdb passed the 5' RACE reads through MiXCR, listing each CDR3 protein once. The sample contains hundreds of thousands of distinct CDR3 sequences, 10% to 15% of which appear only once. The CDR3 is made up of 10 amino acids. V gave up 4 bases and J gave up 8 bases, with 6 bases separating them. Germline CDR1 reads SGDLS; CDR2 reads YYNGEE. With regard to this clonotype: Its specificity is unknown.

Study outcomes and limitations: Reactive arthritis synovial fluid and blood were previously reported to contain some motif variants. Significantly higher representation of disease-linked clones was reported for matched ankylosing spondylitis synovial fluid. Ankylosing spondylitis blood seemed to carry a telltale TCR beta motif made of several highly homologous variants.

Input material: blood, either unsorted or a sorted T cell fraction (not recorded which). V is TRBV9 and J is TRBJ1-1, with unresolved D. The clonotype comes from a male donor with ankylosing spondylitis. The CDR3 region is CASSPDEAFF. The CDR3 DNA follows: TGTGCCAGCAGCCCGGACGAAGCTTTCTTT.